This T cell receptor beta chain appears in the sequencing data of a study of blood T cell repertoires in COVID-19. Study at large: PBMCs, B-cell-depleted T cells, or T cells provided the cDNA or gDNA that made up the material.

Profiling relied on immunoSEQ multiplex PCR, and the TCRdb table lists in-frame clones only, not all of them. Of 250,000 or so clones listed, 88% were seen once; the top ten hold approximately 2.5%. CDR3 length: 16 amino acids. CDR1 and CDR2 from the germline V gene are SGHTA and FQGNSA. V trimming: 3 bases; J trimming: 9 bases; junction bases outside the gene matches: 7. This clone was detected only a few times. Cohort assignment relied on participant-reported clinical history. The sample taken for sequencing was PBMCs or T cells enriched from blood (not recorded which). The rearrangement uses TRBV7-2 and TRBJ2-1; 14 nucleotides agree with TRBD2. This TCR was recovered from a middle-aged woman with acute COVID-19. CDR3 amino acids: CASSFTRLAGGREQFF. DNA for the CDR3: TGTGCCAGCAGCTTTACGAGACTAGCGGGGGGGCGTGAGCAGTTCTTC.